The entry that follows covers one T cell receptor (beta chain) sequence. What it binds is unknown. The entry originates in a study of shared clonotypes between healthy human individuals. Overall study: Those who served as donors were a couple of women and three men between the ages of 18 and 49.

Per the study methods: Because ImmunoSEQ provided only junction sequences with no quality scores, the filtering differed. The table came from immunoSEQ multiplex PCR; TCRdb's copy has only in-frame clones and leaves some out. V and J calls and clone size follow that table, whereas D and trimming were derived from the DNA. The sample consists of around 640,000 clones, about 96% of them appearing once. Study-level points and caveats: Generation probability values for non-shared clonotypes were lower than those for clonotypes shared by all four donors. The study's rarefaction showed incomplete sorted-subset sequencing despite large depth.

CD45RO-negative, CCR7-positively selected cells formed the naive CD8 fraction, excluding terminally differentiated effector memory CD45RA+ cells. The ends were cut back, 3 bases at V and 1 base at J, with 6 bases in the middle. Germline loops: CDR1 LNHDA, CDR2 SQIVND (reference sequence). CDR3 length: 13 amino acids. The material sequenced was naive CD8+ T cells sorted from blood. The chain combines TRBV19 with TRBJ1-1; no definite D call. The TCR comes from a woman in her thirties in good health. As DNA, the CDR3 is TGTGCCAGTAGTATGTCAGAGAACACTGAAGCTTTCTTT. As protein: CASSMSENTEAFF. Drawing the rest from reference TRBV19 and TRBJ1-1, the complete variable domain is DGGITQSPKYLFRKEGQNVTLSCEQNLNHDAMYWYRQDPGQGLRLIYYSQIVNDFQKGDIAEGYSVSREKKESFPLTVTSAQKNPTAFYLCASSMSENTEAFFGQGTRLTVV.